These 27 T cell receptor beta chains share one sample of origin, sequenced in a study of control samples from healthy donors and cancer patients. TCRdb keeps only in-frame clones here, not all; method: immunoSEQ multiplex PCR. The sample holds more than 65,000 clones, 84% seen once. Sequencing was performed on blood. The source of these receptors is a man aged 50-59 years in good health.

V is TRBV28 and J is TRBJ1-1; D ambiguous. CDR1 is MDHEN and CDR2 is SYDVKM in the germline V gene. CDR3 length: 13 amino acids. The V end was cut by 3 bases, the J end by 4 bases, with 9 bases between. For the CDR3, the DNA is TGTGCCAGCAGTTTCTCCCAGAGCACTGAAGCTTTCTTT. It codes for CASSFSQSTEAFF.

The chain couples TRBV13 to TRBJ2-3; D is possibly TRBD2 (5 bases). The V and J ends lost 4 bases and 0 bases respectively, with 14 bases between them. CDR1 PRHDT and CDR2 FYEKMQ come from the germline V gene (reference sequence). The CDR3 totals 16 residues. This CDR3 is CASSSVAPSSTDTQYF. The CDR3 bases are TGTGCCAGCAGCTCGGTAGCGCCCAGTAGCACAGATACGCAGTATTTT.

In the case of this clone: A read error may account for a junction end that differs from germline. This chain connects TRBV7-2 to TRBJ2-1, with 9 nucleotides matching TRBD2. This CDR3 is built from 14 residues. Germline lookup yields CDR1 SGHTA and CDR2 FQGNSA. This CDR3 reads CASGFPRGGNEQFF. The DNA of the CDR3 is TGTGCCAGCGGCTTCCCGCGGGGGGGGAATGAGCAGTTCTTC.

The rearrangement links TRBV6-5 to TRBJ2-7; maybe TRBD2 (5 bases). The CDR3 has 12 residues. V was clipped by 4 bases and J by 4 bases, with 8 bases between them. Germline lookup yields CDR1 MNHEY and CDR2 SVGAGI. CDR3 region: CASSWAGYEQYF. The CDR3 DNA reads TGTGCCAGCAGTTGGGCGGGTTACGAGCAGTACTTC.

The chain links TRBV6-2 or TRBV6-3 to TRBJ2-7, with no clear D. The germline V and J ends were trimmed by 2 bases and 2 bases, with 13 bases remaining between them. This CDR3 region has 15 residues. The germline V gene has CDR1 MNHEY and CDR2 SVGEGT. DNA of the CDR3: TGTGCCAGCAGTTACAGGTTGGACCTTCCCTACGAGCAGTACTTC. This gives the protein CASSYRLDLPYEQYF.

This clone has only one observation. The chain recombines TRBV28 with TRBJ2-1; D is possibly TRBD2 (6 bases). The CDR3 consists of 12 residues. The ends were cut back, 5 bases at V and 15 bases at J, with 17 bases in the middle. The V gene's germline CDR1 is MDHEN and CDR2 SYDVKM. The CDR3: CASSPGGHIWFF. The CDR3 coding sequence is TGTGCCAGCAGTCCCGGGGGTCATATCTGGTTCTTC.

V usage is TRBV11-2 and J usage is TRBJ1-4; 8 bases are shared with TRBD1. CDR3 size: 13 residues. Germline assignment: CDR1 SGHAT and CDR2 FQNNGV. J gave up 8 bases and V 5 bases, and 4 bases lay outside the gene matches. The CDR3 spells CASSTHRGEKLFF. CDR3 sequence (DNA): TGTGCCAGCAGCACCCACAGGGGGGAAAAACTGTTTTTT.

This clone occurred once. The chain carries TRBV20-1 and TRBJ2-5; D is undetermined. V was clipped by 3 bases and J by 4 bases, with 12 bases between them. This CDR3 has 13 amino acids. CDR1 is DFQATT and CDR2 is SNEGSKA in the germline V gene (reference sequence). CDR3 in amino acids: CSASLVAPETQYF. DNA of the CDR3: TGCAGTGCTAGTTTGGTAGCTCCAGAGACCCAGTACTTC.

The chain combines TRBV9 with TRBJ1-1; 9 positions agree with TRBD1. Losses at the gene ends were 4 bases for V and 4 bases for J; bases not matched to a gene: 8. The germline V gene has CDR1 SGDLS and CDR2 YYNGEE. The length of the CDR3 is 15 residues. CDR3 coding DNA: TGTGCCAGCAGCCCCGAGGGACAGGGAATCACTGAAGCTTTCTTT. Amino acids: CASSPEGQGITEAFF. Together with reference TRBV9 and TRBJ1-1, the CDR3 gives the full variable domain: DSGVTQTPKHLITATGQRVTLRCSPRSGDLSVYWYQQSLDQGLQFLIQYYNGEERAKGNILERFSAQQFPDLHSELNLSSLELGDSALYFCASSPEGQGITEAFFGQGTRLTVV.

The chain links TRBV27 to TRBJ2-7; TRBD1 agrees at 7 bases. The CDR3 has 15 amino acids. The junction had 14 bases not matched to a gene; V was cut back by 5 bases and J by 7 bases. CDR1 MNHEY and CDR2 SMNVEV come from the germline V gene (reference sequence). The CDR3 sequence is CASSPHGQAPWEQYF. CDR3 coding DNA: TGTGCCAGCAGTCCCCACGGACAGGCCCCCTGGGAGCAGTACTTC.

This clone has more than one count but fewer than ten. V gene TRBV6-5 combines with J gene TRBJ1-2; D is unresolved. The CDR3 sequence is 14 residues long. Per germline, CDR1 MNHEY and CDR2 SVGAGI. V lost 6 bases and J 4 bases, leaving 15 bases between the germline ends. CDR3 residues: CASRLTESFYGYTF. The CDR3 nucleotides are TGTGCCAGCAGATTAACAGAGTCGTTCTATGGCTACACCTTC.

The chain uses TRBV29-1 and TRBJ2-1; 8 bases agree with TRBD2. The CDR3 has 14 amino acids. With 7 bases clipped from V and 2 bases from J, the junction kept 7 bases outside the gene matches. CDR1 and CDR2 (germline): SQVTM, ANQGSEA. CDR3 DNA sequence: TGCAGCGCCTCCAGCGGGAGTCCCTACAATGAGCAGTTCTTC. Residues: CSASSGSPYNEQFF.

This clone was seen more than once but under ten times. The chain combines TRBV19 with TRBJ1-1, with 11 bases matching TRBD1. V trimming: 8 bases; J trimming: 2 bases; junction bases outside the gene matches: 1. CDR3 size: 13 residues. Germline V CDR1 and CDR2: LNHDA, SQIVND (reference sequence). The CDR3 region has the DNA TGTGCCAGTGGACAGGGGGCAAACACTGAAGCTTTCTTT. It encodes CASGQGANTEAFF.

The chain is built from TRBV2 and TRBJ1-1; TRBD1 might be the D (6 bases). The CDR3 consists of 13 residues. V was pared by 7 bases and J by 3 bases, with 12 bases between. Looked up from germline, CDR1 is SNHLY and CDR2 is FYNNEI. CDR3 coding DNA: TGTGCCAGCACGACAGGTTACTACACTGAAGCTTTCTTT. It translates to CASTTGYYTEAFF.

This chain uses TRBV11-2 with TRBJ1-2, with 9 bases matching TRBD1. The CDR3 loop spans 14 amino acids. Germline CDR1 is SGHAT and CDR2 is FQNNGV. Trimming took 2 bases from V and 9 from J; bases not matched to a gene: 7. CDR3 amino acids: CASSLSTGGSSYTF. The CDR3, as DNA: TGTGCCAGCAGCTTATCGACAGGGGGTAGTAGCTACACCTTC.

CDR3 region: CASSSYRDPLEQYF. DNA for the CDR3: TGCGCCAGCAGCTCTTACCGGGACCCCCTTGAGCAGTACTTC. This rearrangement joins TRBV5-1 to TRBJ2-7, with D perhaps assigned TRBD1 or TRBD2 (5 bases each). The germline V gene encodes CDR1 SGHRS and CDR2 YFSETQ. The ends were cut back, 3 bases at V and 7 bases at J, with 17 bases in the middle. The CDR3 spans 14 residues.

This clone turned up a few times. The V call is TRBV27, the J call TRBJ2-1, with D unclear. Germline CDR1 MNHEY, CDR2 SMNVEV (reference sequence). V lost 5 bases and J lost 0, with 14 bases in between. The CDR3 has 16 amino acids. The CDR3 spells CASSPDGGSSYNEQFF. DNA of the CDR3: TGTGCCAGCAGTCCCGATGGTGGGTCCTCCTACAATGAGCAGTTCTTC.

The V call is TRBV30, the J call TRBJ2-7; D unresolved. V lost 0 bases to trimming and J lost 0 bases, with 9 bases between them. Germline V lookup: CDR1 GTSNPN, CDR2 SVGIG (reference sequence). This CDR3 spans 14 amino acids. CDR3 in amino acids: CAWSVPPPSYEQYF. In nucleotides, the CDR3 is TGTGCCTGGAGTGTACCCCCTCCCTCCTACGAGCAGTACTTC.

The CDR3 nucleotides are TGTGCCAGCAGCTTCCTCCAGGGGGGTGAGCAGTTCTTC. Translated: CASSFLQGGEQFF. The chain carries TRBV7-9 and TRBJ2-1, with D possibly being TRBD1 (7 bases). The V gene's germline CDR1 is SEHNR and CDR2 FQNEAQ (reference sequence). V lost 3 bases to trimming and J lost 9 bases, with 12 bases between them. CDR3 length: 13 residues.

This chain connects TRBV11-3 to TRBJ1-1; TRBD1 might be the D (6 bases). CDR1 and CDR2 from the germline V gene are SGHNT and YENEEA. V was cut by 3 bases and J by 5 bases, with 10 bases left in between. The CDR3 is 13 residues long. The CDR3 region has the DNA TGTGCCAGCAGCTTTGCAGGGGAAACTGAAGCTTTCTTT. Protein sequence: CASSFAGETEAFF.

The chain is built from TRBV2 and TRBJ1-2, with 8 nucleotides matching TRBD1. V gave up 4 bases and J gave up 8 bases; unmatched junction bases: 9. Germline V gene lookup returns CDR1 SNHLY and CDR2 FYNNEI. There are 14 residues in the CDR3. The CDR3 DNA is TGTGCCAGCAGTGTGGACAGGGTTTTTCAGGGCTACACCTTC. Translating it yields CASSVDRVFQGYTF. The whole variable domain, remainder taken from reference TRBV2 and TRBJ1-2, is EPEVTQTPSHQVTQMGQEVILRCVPISNHLYFYWYRQILGQKVEFLVSFYNNEISEKSEIFDDQFSVERPDGSNFTLKIRSTKLEDSAMYFCASSVDRVFQGYTFGSGTRLTVV.

The chain is built from TRBV3-1 (or the pseudogene TRBV3-2) and TRBJ2-1; 10 bases fit TRBD2. Germline V CDR1 and CDR2: LGHDT, YNNKEL (reference sequence). The trim removed 0 bases at V and 7 bases at J, leaving 3 bases unmatched. This CDR3 has 15 residues. CDR3 bases: TGTGCCAGCAGCCAAGATCTAGCGGGAGTGAATGAGCAGTTCTTC. This codes for CASSQDLAGVNEQFF.

This rearrangement joins TRBV7-6 to TRBJ2-3; D not certain. V was cut by 0 bases and J by 2 bases, with 9 bases left in between. The CDR3 sequence is 15 residues long. Germline V CDR1 and CDR2: SGHVS, FNYEAQ. CDR3 sequence reads: CASSLAVGLTDTQYF. The CDR3 region has the DNA TGTGCCAGCAGCTTAGCGGTAGGCCTCACAGATACGCAGTATTTT.

The chain couples TRBV20-1 to TRBJ1-1, with a possible D match to TRBD1 (5 bases). Germline loops: CDR1 DFQATT, CDR2 SNEGSKA (reference sequence). Between the trimmed V and J ends, which lost 4 bases and 10 bases, there was a span of 13 bases. CDR3 length: 11 amino acids. This chain's CDR3 is CSANSPGGAFF. DNA for the CDR3: TGCAGTGCTAACTCGCCCGGGGGAGCTTTCTTT.

The chain couples TRBV4-2 to TRBJ2-1, with D possibly matching TRBD1 (5 bases). V lost 4 bases to trimming and J lost 9 bases, with 13 bases between them. Germline assignment: CDR1 LGHNA and CDR2 YNFKEQ. The CDR3 is made up of 13 amino acids. The CDR3 DNA sequence: TGTGCCAGCAGCCCCGGGCAGGGCACTGAGCAGTTCTTC. Its protein product is CASSPGQGTEQFF.

The rearrangement links TRBV5-4 to TRBJ2-7; D is perhaps TRBD1 (6 bases). Germline V gene lookup returns CDR1 SGHNT and CDR2 YYREEE (reference sequence). CDR3 size: 16 residues. Between the trimmed V and J ends, which lost 4 bases and 0 bases, there was a span of 17 bases. CDR3 DNA sequence: TGTGCCAGCAGCCCTACAGGGCATGCCGCCTCCTACGAGCAGTACTTC. It yields the protein CASSPTGHAASYEQYF.

This clone was observed a handful of times. This chain joins TRBV5-4 and TRBJ1-6, with a tentative D call TRBD1 (5 bases). CDR3 length: 15 residues. V lost 4 bases and J 8 bases, leaving 16 bases between the germline ends. Germline V lookup: CDR1 SGHNT, CDR2 YYREEE (reference sequence). DNA of the CDR3: TGTGCCAGCAGCAAGAGGGACGGATCCTATTCACCCCTCCACTTT. Its protein product is CASSKRDGSYSPLHF.